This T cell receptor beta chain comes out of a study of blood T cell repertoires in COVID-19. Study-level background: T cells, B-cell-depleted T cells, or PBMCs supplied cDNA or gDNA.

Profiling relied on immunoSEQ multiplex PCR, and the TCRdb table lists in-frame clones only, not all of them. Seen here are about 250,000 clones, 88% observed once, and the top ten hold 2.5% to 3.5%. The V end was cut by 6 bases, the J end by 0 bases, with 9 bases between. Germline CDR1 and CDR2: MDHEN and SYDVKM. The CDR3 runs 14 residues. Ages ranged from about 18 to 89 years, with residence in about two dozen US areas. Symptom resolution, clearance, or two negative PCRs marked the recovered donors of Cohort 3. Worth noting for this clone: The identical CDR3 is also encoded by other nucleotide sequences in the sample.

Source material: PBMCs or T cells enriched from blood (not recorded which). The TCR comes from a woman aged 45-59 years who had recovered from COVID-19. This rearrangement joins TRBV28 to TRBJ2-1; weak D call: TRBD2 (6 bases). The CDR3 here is CASSPGGSYNEQFF. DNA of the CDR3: TGTGCCAGCAGCCCCGGGGGCTCCTACAATGAGCAGTTCTTC.